The clone carrying this TCR beta chain came up a few times. The data belong to a study of human T cells and chemical hapten exposure. Each CDR3 protein gets one entry after TCRdb re-called the RACE reads with MiXCR. The sample yields roughly 81,000 distinct CDR3 sequences, 8.5% seen once. As for time point: pre-sensitization, week 0. Treatment defined: therapeutic diphenylcyclopropenone sensitization with weekly scalp DPC. Source: whole blood, taken in connection with sensitization to the hapten diphenylcyclopropenone (DPC). The TCR originated in a man aged 40-55 years with alopecia areata. Some clones in this sample may be carry-over from other donors' samples.

The CDR3 is CASSLYRSDTQYF. Here the CDR3 DNA reads TGTGCCAGCAGTTTATATCGGTCAGATACGCAGTATTTT. The chain links TRBV27 to TRBJ2-3; no definite D call. This CDR3 is 13 amino acids long. The germline CDR1 and CDR2 sequences are MNHEY and SMNVEV (reference sequence). The germline V and J ends were trimmed by 1 base and 4 bases, with 6 bases remaining between them.